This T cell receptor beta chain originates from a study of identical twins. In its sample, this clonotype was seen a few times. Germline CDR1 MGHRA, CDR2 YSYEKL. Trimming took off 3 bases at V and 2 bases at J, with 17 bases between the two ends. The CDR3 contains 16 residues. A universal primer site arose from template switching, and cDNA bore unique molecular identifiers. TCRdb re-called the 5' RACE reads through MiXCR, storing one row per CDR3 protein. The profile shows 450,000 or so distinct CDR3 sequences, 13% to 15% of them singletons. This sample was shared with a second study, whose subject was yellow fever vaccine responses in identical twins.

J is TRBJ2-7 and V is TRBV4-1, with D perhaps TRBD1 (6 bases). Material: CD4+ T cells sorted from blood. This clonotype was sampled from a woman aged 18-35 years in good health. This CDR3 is CASSHGSGERAYEQYF. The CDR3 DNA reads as TGCGCCAGCAGCCATGGGTCAGGGGAGAGGGCCTACGAGCAGTACTTC.